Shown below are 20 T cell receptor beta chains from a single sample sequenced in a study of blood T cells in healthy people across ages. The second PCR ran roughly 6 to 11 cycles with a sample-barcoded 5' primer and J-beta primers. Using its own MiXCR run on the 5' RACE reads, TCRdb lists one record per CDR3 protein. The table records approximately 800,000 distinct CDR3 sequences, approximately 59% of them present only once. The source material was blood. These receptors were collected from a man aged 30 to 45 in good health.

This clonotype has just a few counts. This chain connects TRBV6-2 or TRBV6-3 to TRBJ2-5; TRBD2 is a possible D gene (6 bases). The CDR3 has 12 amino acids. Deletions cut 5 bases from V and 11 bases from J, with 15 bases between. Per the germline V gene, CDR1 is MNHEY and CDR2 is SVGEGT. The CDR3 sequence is CASSPLRREQYF. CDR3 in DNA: TGTGCCAGCAGTCCCCTGCGTCGGGAGCAGTACTTC.

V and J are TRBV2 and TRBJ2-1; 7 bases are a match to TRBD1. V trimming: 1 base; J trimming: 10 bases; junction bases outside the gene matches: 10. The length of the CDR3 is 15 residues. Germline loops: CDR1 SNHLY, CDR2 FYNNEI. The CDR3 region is CASSEGQGDLYEQFF. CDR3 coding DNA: TGTGCCAGCAGTGAAGGGCAGGGGGACCTCTACGAGCAGTTCTTC.

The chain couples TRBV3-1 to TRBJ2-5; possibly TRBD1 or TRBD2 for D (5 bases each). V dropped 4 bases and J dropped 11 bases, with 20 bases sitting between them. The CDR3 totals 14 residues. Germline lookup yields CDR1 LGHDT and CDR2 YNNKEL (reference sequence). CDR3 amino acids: CASSLLGELGEQYF. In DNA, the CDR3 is TGTGCCAGCAGCCTTCTGGGGGAACTAGGGGAGCAGTACTTC.

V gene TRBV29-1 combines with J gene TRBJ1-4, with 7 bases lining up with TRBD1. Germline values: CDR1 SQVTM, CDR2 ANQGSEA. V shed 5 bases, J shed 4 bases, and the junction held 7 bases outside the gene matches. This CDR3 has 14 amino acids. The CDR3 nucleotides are TGCAGCGTTCAGAACCGGGACAGTAATGAAAAACTGTTTTTT. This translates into CSVQNRDSNEKLFF.

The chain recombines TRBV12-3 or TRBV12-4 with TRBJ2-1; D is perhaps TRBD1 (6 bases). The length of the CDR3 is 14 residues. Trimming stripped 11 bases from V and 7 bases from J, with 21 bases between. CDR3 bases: TGTGCCGCAACGCGGACAGAAGCTAAAAATGAGCAGTTCTTC. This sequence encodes CAATRTEAKNEQFF.

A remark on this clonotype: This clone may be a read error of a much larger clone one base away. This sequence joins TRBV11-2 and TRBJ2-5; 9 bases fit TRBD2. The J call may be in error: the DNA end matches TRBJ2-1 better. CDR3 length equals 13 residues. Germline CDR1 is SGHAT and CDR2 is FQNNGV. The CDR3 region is CASSLGLAETQFF. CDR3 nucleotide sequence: TGTGCCAGCAGCTTAGGACTAGCGGAGACCCAGTTCTTC.

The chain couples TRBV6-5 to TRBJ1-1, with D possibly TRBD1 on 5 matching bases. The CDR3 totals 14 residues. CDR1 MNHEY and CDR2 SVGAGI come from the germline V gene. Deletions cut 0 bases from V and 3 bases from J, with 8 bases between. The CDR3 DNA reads TGTGCCAGCAGTTACTCGGGGGGTTACACTGAAGCTTTCTTT. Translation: CASSYSGGYTEAFF.

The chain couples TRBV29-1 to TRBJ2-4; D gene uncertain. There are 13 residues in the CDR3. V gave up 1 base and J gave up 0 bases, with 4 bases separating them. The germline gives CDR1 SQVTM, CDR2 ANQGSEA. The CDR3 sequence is CSVEGLAKNIQYF. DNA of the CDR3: TGCAGCGTTGAAGGTTTAGCCAAAAACATTCAGTACTTC.

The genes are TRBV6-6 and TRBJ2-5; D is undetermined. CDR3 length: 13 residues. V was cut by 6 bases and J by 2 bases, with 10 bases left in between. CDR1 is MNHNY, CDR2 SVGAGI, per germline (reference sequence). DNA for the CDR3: TGTGCCAGCAGATATGTCAGTCAAGAGACCCAGTACTTC. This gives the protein CASRYVSQETQYF.

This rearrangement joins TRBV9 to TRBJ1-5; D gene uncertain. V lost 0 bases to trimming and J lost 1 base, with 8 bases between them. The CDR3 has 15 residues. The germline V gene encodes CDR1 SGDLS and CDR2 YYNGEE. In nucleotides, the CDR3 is TGTGCCAGCAGCGTAGTTCAGGCAAGCAATCAGCCCCAGCATTTT. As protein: CASSVVQASNQPQHF.

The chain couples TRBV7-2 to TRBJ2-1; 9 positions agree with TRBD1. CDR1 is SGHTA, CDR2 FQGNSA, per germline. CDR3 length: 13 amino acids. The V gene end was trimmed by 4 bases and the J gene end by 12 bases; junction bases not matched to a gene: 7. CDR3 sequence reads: CASSSGTGRAQFF. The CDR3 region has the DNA TGTGCCAGCAGCTCCGGGACAGGGCGGGCGCAGTTCTTC.

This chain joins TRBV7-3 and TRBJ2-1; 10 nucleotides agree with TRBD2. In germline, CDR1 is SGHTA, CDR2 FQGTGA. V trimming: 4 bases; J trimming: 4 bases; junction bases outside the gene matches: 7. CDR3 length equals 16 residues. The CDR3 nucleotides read TGTGCCAGCAGCTCACCAGCGGGGGGGGAGTACAATGAGCAGTTCTTC. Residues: CASSSPAGGEYNEQFF.

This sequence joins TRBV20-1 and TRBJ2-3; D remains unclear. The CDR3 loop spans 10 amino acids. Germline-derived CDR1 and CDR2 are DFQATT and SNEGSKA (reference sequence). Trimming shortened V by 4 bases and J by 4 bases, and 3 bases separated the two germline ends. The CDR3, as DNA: TGCAGTGCTACGGCAGATACGCAGTATTTT. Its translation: CSATADTQYF.

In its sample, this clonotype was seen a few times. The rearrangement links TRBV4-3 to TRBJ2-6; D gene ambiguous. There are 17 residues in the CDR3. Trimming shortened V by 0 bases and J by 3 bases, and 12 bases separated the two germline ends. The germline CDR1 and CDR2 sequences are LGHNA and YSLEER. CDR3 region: CASSQDPEGRGANVLTF. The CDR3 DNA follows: TGCGCCAGCAGCCAAGATCCCGAAGGGCGTGGGGCCAACGTCCTGACTTTC.

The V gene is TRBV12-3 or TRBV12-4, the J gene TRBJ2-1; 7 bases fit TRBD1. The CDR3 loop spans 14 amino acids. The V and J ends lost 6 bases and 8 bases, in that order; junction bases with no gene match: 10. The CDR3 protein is CASRPTGFGDEQFF. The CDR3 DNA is TGTGCCAGCAGGCCGACAGGGTTCGGGGATGAGCAGTTCTTC.

CDR3 loop: CASSQDTRGNEQFF. Written as DNA, the CDR3 is TGCGCCAGCAGCCAAGATACGCGGGGGAATGAGCAGTTCTTC. The chain recombines TRBV4-3 with TRBJ2-1; 7 bases align to TRBD2. V was pared by 0 bases and J by 7 bases, with 3 bases of the junction left unmatched. The germline V gene has CDR1 LGHNA and CDR2 YSLEER. The CDR3 length is 14 residues.

The CDR3 sequence is CASSRVGPNEKLFF. The CDR3 DNA is TGTGCCAGCAGCCGGGTGGGCCCTAATGAAAAACTGTTTTTT. The V call is TRBV5-5, the J call TRBJ1-4, with D uncertain. From germline, CDR1 is SGHKS and CDR2 YYEKEE (reference sequence). Trimming stripped 4 bases from V and 3 bases from J, with 10 bases between. CDR3 length: 14 amino acids. Drawing the rest from reference TRBV5-5 and TRBJ1-4, the complete variable domain is DAGVTQSPTHLIKTRGQQVTLRCSPISGHKSVSWYQQVLGQGPQFIFQYYEKEERGRGNFPDRFSARQFPNYSSELNVNALLLGDSALYLCASSRVGPNEKLFFGSGTQLSVL.

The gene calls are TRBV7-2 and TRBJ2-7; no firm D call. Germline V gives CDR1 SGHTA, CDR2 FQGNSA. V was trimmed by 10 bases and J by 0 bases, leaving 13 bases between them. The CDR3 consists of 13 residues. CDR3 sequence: CATQDGFSYEQYF. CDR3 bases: TGTGCCACCCAAGATGGGTTCTCCTACGAGCAGTACTTC.

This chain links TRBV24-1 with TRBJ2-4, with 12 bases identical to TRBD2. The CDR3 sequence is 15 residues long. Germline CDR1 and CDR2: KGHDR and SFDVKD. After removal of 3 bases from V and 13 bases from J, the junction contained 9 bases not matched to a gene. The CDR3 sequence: CATSDGLAGSNEQYF. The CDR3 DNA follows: TGTGCCACCAGTGATGGACTAGCGGGAAGCAATGAGCAGTACTTC.

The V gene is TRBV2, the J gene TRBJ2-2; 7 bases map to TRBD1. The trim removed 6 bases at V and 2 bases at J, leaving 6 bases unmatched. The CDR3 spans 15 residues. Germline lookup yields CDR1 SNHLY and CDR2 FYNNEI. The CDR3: CASRAGTDNTGELFF. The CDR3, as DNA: TGTGCCAGCAGGGCCGGGACAGATAACACCGGGGAGCTGTTTTTT.